The clone carrying this TCR beta chain appeared a single time. There are 14 residues in the CDR3. Trimming left V 3 bases short and J 7 bases short, with 16 bases between. Germline V CDR1 and CDR2: KGHSH, LQKENI. Produced via immunoSEQ multiplex PCR; TCRdb's table is partial and in-frame only. The sample contains roughly 310,000 clones, roughly 88% of which appear only once. This specimen comes from a study of blood T cell repertoires in COVID-19. Study background: The United States, Italy and Spain supplied acute and convalescent COVID-19 samples. The analysed material was cDNA or gDNA that came from T cells, B-cell-depleted T cells, or PBMCs.

This TCR was sampled from a woman between 45 and 65 years old with active or convalescent COVID-19. What was sequenced was peripheral blood. V is TRBV18 and J is TRBJ2-7; D perhaps matches TRBD1 (6 bases). CDR3 in amino acids: CASSPGDKISEQYF. In DNA form, the CDR3 reads TGTGCCAGCTCACCGGGGGACAAAATATCGGAGCAGTACTTC. Using reference TRBV18 and TRBJ2-7 for the parts outside the CDR3, the full variable domain is NAGVMQNPRHLVRRRGQEARLRCSPMKGHSHVYWYRQLPEEGLKFMVYLQKENIIDESGMPKERFSAEFPKEGPSILRIQQVVRGDSAAYFCASSPGDKISEQYFGPGTRLTVT.